The 14 T cell receptor beta chains below all came from one sample that was sequenced in a study of human T cells and chemical hapten exposure. MiXCR was run by TCRdb on the RACE reads, yielding one entry per CDR3 protein. The table has fewer than 500,000 distinct CDR3 sequences, more than 4.5% seen once. Time point specified: patch test 1, 2 weeks after DPC sensitization. Treatment specified: therapeutic diphenylcyclopropenone sensitization with weekly scalp DPC. The sample here was whole blood, taken in connection with sensitization to the hapten diphenylcyclopropenone (DPC). The origin of the receptors is a woman between 45 and 60 years old with alopecia areata. Some clones in this sample may be carry-over from other donors' samples.

In this sample, this clonotype turned up a few times. The chain has TRBV5-1 and TRBJ2-1; TRBD2 is a possible D gene (5 bases). The CDR3 spans 16 residues. Germline CDR1 and CDR2: SGHRS and YFSETQ. Trimming removed 0 bases at V and 8 bases at J, with 18 bases between. Here the CDR3 reads CASSLAGELGRDEQFF. DNA of the CDR3: TGCGCCAGCAGCTTGGCCGGGGAGCTTGGTAGGGATGAGCAGTTCTTC.

In this sample, this clonotype turned up many times. DNA of the CDR3: TGTGCCAGCCACTGGAGGGCCGACGAGCAGTACTTC. Encoded protein: CASHWRADEQYF. The chain couples TRBV28 to TRBJ2-7; perhaps TRBD2 as D (6 bases). Germline CDR1 and CDR2: MDHEN and SYDVKM. The CDR3 extends over 12 amino acids. Trimming left V 8 bases short and J 5 bases short, with 13 bases between. The variable domain in full, with the rest retrieved from reference TRBV28 and TRBJ2-7, is DVKVTQSSRYLVKRTGEKVFLECVQDMDHENMFWYRQDPGLGLRLIYFSYDVKMKEKGDIPEGYSVSREKKERFSLILESASTNQTSMYLCASHWRADEQYFGPGTRLTVT.

The chain combines TRBV30 with TRBJ2-5; D may be TRBD1 (5 bases). From germline, CDR1 is GTSNPN and CDR2 SVGIG (reference sequence). V was trimmed by 4 bases and J by 4 bases, leaving 10 bases between them. The length of the CDR3 is 12 residues. The CDR3 coding sequence is TGTGCCTGGACAGGGTATGGAGAGACCCAGTACTTC. Its translation is CAWTGYGETQYF.

V and J are TRBV7-6 and TRBJ2-3; 7 positions agree with TRBD2. The germline gives CDR1 SGHVS, CDR2 FNYEAQ. V dropped 1 base and J dropped 0; count of bases not matched to a gene: 10. CDR3 size: 18 residues. This chain's CDR3 is CASSLVPLGSGSTDTQYF. CDR3 DNA sequence: TGTGCCAGCAGCTTAGTCCCCTTAGGTAGCGGGAGCACAGATACGCAGTATTTT.

This clonotype has ten or more counts. The CDR3: CASSLGQSNTGELFF. For the CDR3, the DNA is TGCGCCAGCAGCCTCGGACAGAGCAACACCGGGGAGCTGTTTTTT. The chain has TRBV5-1 and TRBJ2-2, with D possibly matching TRBD1 (6 bases). Trimming cost V 4 bases and J 2 bases, with 12 bases left between them. CDR3 length equals 15 residues. Germline V gives CDR1 SGHRS, CDR2 YFSETQ.

As concerns this clonotype: This may stem from a read error, because a much larger clone lies one nucleotide away. The chain employs TRBV2 and TRBJ1-1; D not resolved. This CDR3 region has 11 residues. Germline V gene data show CDR1 as SNHLY and CDR2 as FYNNEI. This CDR3 reads CATSEVTEAVF. The CDR3 DNA sequence: TGTGCCACCTCAGAGGTCACTGAAGCTGTCTTT.

This clonotype has only a few counts. V is TRBV7-9 and J is TRBJ1-1; no definite D call. Trimming shortened V by 4 bases and J by 11 bases, and 17 bases separated the two germline ends. The germline V gene has CDR1 SEHNR and CDR2 FQNEAQ (reference sequence). This CDR3 region has 13 residues. The CDR3 protein is CASSSPDTGVAFF. The CDR3 region has the DNA TGTGCCAGCAGCTCGCCCGATACCGGAGTTGCTTTCTTT.

This clonotype has at least ten counts. A junction boundary mismatches the germline segment, possibly from a read error. V gene TRBV12-3 or TRBV12-4 combines with J gene TRBJ2-1; 9 nucleotides match TRBD2. The CDR3 runs to 14 residues. This CDR3 reads CASSLAGLYNEQFF. CDR3 coding DNA: TGTGCCAGCAGTCTAGCGGGGCTATACAATGAGCAGTTCTTC.

This clonotype has a count of ten or more. The rearrangement joins TRBV24-1 to TRBJ2-3; 7 bases are a match to TRBD2. The CDR3 sequence is 16 residues long. After removal of 2 bases from V and 2 bases from J, the junction contained 6 bases not matched to a gene. Germline V gives CDR1 KGHDR, CDR2 SFDVKD. CDR3 DNA sequence: TGTGCCACCAGTGATTCAGGCGGGGACTACACAGATACGCAGTATTTT. Translated, it gives CATSDSGGDYTDTQYF.

This clonotype was detected many times. The chain links TRBV27 to TRBJ2-1; 13 bases align to TRBD2. Germline CDR1 is MNHEY and CDR2 is SMNVEV (reference sequence). The CDR3 has 15 residues. V lost 4 bases and J lost 5; bases outside the gene matches: 2. In DNA form, the CDR3 reads TGTGCCAGCAGTTACACTAGCGGGGGGGACAATGAGCAGTTCTTC. It translates to CASSYTSGGDNEQFF.

The genes are TRBV20-1 and TRBJ2-1; 14 bases are a match to TRBD2. Germline CDR1 is DFQATT and CDR2 is SNEGSKA (reference sequence). Germline trimming cut 5 bases from V and 6 bases from J; bases unmatched to any gene: 6. The CDR3 covers 15 residues. The CDR3 nucleotides read TGCAGTGCTGCCTCCGGGACTAGCGGGGGCAATGAGCAGTTCTTC. It codes for CSAASGTSGGNEQFF.

This clonotype was seen repeatedly, ten times or more. The chain links TRBV7-6 to TRBJ1-3, with TRBD1 as a possible D gene (6 bases). This CDR3 is 15 amino acids long. The germline V and J ends were trimmed by 5 bases and 2 bases, with 13 bases remaining between them. The germline CDR1 and CDR2 sequences are SGHVS and FNYEAQ. This CDR3 is CASSPRGGAGNTIYF. Written as DNA, the CDR3 is TGTGCCAGCAGCCCGAGAGGGGGGGCTGGAAACACCATATATTTT.

This clonotype was observed many times. The CDR3 nucleotides are TGCGCCAGCAGCAAAGAAGGGGGTATGGGGAACACTGAAGCTTTCTTT. Its translation is CASSKEGGMGNTEAFF. J is TRBJ1-1 and V is TRBV5-1; a possible D gene is TRBD1 (6 bases). The CDR3 runs to 16 residues. The germline gives CDR1 SGHRS, CDR2 YFSETQ. Between the trimmed V and J ends, which lost 4 bases and 1 base, there was a span of 17 bases.

This rearrangement joins TRBV12-5 to TRBJ1-2, with D maybe TRBD1 (6 bases). Germline V gene sequence: CDR1 LGHNT, CDR2 FRNRAP. This CDR3 has 12 amino acids. Between the trimmed V and J ends, which lost 9 bases and 4 bases, there was a span of 12 bases. In DNA, the CDR3 is TGTGCTAGCGGGGGCGGAGGCTATGGCTACACCTTC. It encodes CASGGGGYGYTF. The full variable domain, completed using reference TRBV12-5 and TRBJ1-2, is DARVTQTPRHKVTEMGQEVTMRCQPILGHNTVFWYRQTMMQGLELLAYFRNRAPLDDSGMPKDRFSAEMPDATLATLKIQPSEPRDSAVYFCASGGGGYGYTFGSGTRLTVV.